These T cell receptor beta chains were read from a single sample in a study of PD-L1 blockade in urothelial cancer. TCRdb's table, derived via immunoSEQ multiplex PCR, lists solely in-frame clones and lacks some. The sample carries around 80,000 clones, 91% recorded once. Sequences were derived from PBMCs, sampled around atezolizumab (anti-PD-L1) treatment. Source of these receptors: a woman of 80 years or more with urothelial cancer. Both conserved end residues are part of each CDR3.

TRBV18,CASSPLQGVDSGNTIYF
TRBV4-2,CASSLEGLEEQFF
TRBV6-5,CASSYYGTLETQYF
TRBV15,CATSRAGTANTEAFF
TRBV6-6,CASSYSRTSAGYEQYF
TRBV29-1,CSSRDSGSGELFF
TRBV19,CASSPDRTRYEQYF
TRBV28,CASIKGRDTEAFF
TRBV29-1,CSVARGLDQPQHF
TRBV7-2,CASSLVQGGTEAFF
TRBV7-9,CASGPRGTQYF
TRBV20-1,CSARENFEQFF
TRBV6-1,CASSLTGGARTEAFF
TRBV6-4,CASSLEEHQPQHF
TRBV21-1,CASSKVGGLSNQPQHF
TRBV13,CASSLAPFSPPLAGQLYNEQFF
TRBV4-1,CASSPDGTGQGNYEQYF
TRBV4-2,CASSQDGRNTEAFF
TRBV10-2,CATTGGAGNEKLFF
TRBV5-4,CASSPGTVRETQYF
TRBV6-1,CASSEGSQGNTIYF
TRBV6-6,CASTPARTGLRQPQHF
TRBV7-9,CASSLGGLAGRVHQETQYF
TRBV18,CASSLGEEEKLFF
TRBV30,CAWSVRASGNEQFF
TRBV27,CASSDRSDTQYF
TRBV15,CATSKEGNTEAFF
TRBV28,CASSLALGANANYGYTF
TRBV25-1,CASSEDPGGYGYTF